This T cell receptor beta chain was recorded in a study of cytomegalovirus exposure and HLA in healthy donors. Trimming cost V 7 bases and J 0 bases, with 7 bases left between them. Germline values: CDR1 GTSNPN, CDR2 SVGIG (reference sequence). The CDR3 runs 12 residues. PCR employed 60 Vbeta and 13 Jbeta primers. Assay: immunoSEQ multiplex PCR; the TCRdb copy retains only in-frame clones and omits some. Altogether under 150,000 clones are present, roughly 85% being singletons, with the ten largest covering over 1%. V gene TRBV30 combines with J gene TRBJ2-1; possibly TRBD1 for D (5 bases). The sample comprised PBMCs. The receptor was derived from a boy aged 5-17 years in good health and CMV-seronegative. The CDR3 nucleotides are TGTGCCTCGGACACCTCCTACAATGAGCAGTTCTTC. Its protein product is CASDTSYNEQFF.